A single sample is the source of the 2 T cell receptor beta chains below, sequenced in a study of blood T cell repertoires in COVID-19. Assay used: immunoSEQ multiplex PCR; TCRdb lists only in-frame clones, some missing. The sample holds roughly 300,000 clones, 86% seen once. The sequenced material came from peripheral blood. These receptors were collected from a young woman with COVID-19, enrolled during active disease.

CDR3 DNA sequence: TGTGCCAGCAGCTTCGACAGGGGTGTCTACAATGAGCAGTTCTTC. Residues: CASSFDRGVYNEQFF. The chain employs TRBV7-2 and TRBJ2-1; 8 bases match TRBD1. There are 15 residues in the CDR3. Germline V gene sequence: CDR1 SGHTA, CDR2 FQGNSA. With V trimmed by 3 bases and J by 3 bases, 4 bases remained unmatched.

This clone appeared once. The chain employs TRBV2 and TRBJ1-1, with 10 bases matching TRBD1. Germline CDR1 and CDR2: SNHLY and FYNNEI. The CDR3 sequence is 16 residues long. Trimming at V came to 4 bases and at J to 4 bases, leaving 9 bases not matched to a gene. CDR3 DNA sequence: TGTGCCAGCAGTGGAACGTCGACAGGGGGCGTCACTGAAGCTTTCTTT. Amino acid sequence: CASSGTSTGGVTEAFF.